Listed below are T cell receptor beta chains from one sample, sequenced in a study of low-dose radiotherapy and immunotherapy resistance in tumors. From the reads, TCRdb called clonotypes with MiXCR, one entry per CDR3 protein. The sample contains roughly 95,000 distinct CDR3 sequences, 20% of which appear only once. The sequencing used PBMCs, collected after low-dose radiotherapy plus immunotherapy. The receptors here all came from a female donor with ovarian cancer. Both conserved end residues are part of each CDR3. The D gene is left open where the match is weak. Some rows mark clone size as missing; the rest say once, few, many or name a class of expanded clone.

v_call: TRBV5-1; clone_size: many; d_call: NA; j_call: TRBJ1-2; cdr3_nt: TGCGCCAGCAAAGTCGGGGAATCCCCTAACTATGGCTACACCTTC; cdr3_aa: CASKVGESPNYGYTF
v_call: TRBV7-2; clone_size: many; d_call: NA; j_call: TRBJ1-2; cdr3_nt: TGTGCCAGCAGCCCTCGGACGGGAATTGATTATGGCTACACCTTC; cdr3_aa: CASSPRTGIDYGYTF
v_call: TRBV5-6; clone_size: many; d_call: TRBD1; j_call: TRBJ1-1; cdr3_nt: TGTGCCAGCAGCATACAGGGGTGGAACACTGAAGCTTTCTTT; cdr3_aa: CASSIQGWNTEAFF
v_call: TRBV29-1; clone_size: many; d_call: TRBD2; j_call: TRBJ2-3; cdr3_nt: TGCAGCGTGGAAGGACTAGCGGGGGGAAGCACAGATACGCAGTATTTT; cdr3_aa: CSVEGLAGGSTDTQYF
v_call: TRBV28; clone_size: many; d_call: NA; j_call: TRBJ1-1; cdr3_nt: TGTGCCAGCAGTCTGCCGGGGACAAACACTGAAGCTTTCTTT; cdr3_aa: CASSLPGTNTEAFF
v_call: TRBV7-9; clone_size: many; d_call: TRBD1; j_call: TRBJ1-1; cdr3_nt: TGTGCCAGCAGCTTAGTCTTGCAGGGGGGATACACTGAAGCTTTCTTT; cdr3_aa: CASSLVLQGGYTEAFF
v_call: TRBV7-5; clone_size: NA; d_call: NA; j_call: TRBJ2-2; cdr3_nt: NA; cdr3_aa: CISVPAAGPRLAPGSCFF
v_call: TRBV5-8; clone_size: NA; d_call: TRBD1; j_call: TRBJ1-2; cdr3_nt: TGTGCCAGCTGGCCGGGACAGTCTTCTAACTATGGCTACACCTTC; cdr3_aa: CASWPGQSSNYGYTF
v_call: TRBV19; clone_size: many; d_call: TRBD2; j_call: TRBJ2-1; cdr3_nt: TGTGCCAGTAGTGGCGGAGGGACTAGCGTGGCCAATGAGCAGTTCTTC; cdr3_aa: CASSGGGTSVANEQFF
v_call: TRBV5-3; clone_size: NA; d_call: TRBD1; j_call: TRBJ1-5; cdr3_nt: TGCGCCAGCAGCTGGGGGACAGGGAGTCAGCCCCAGCATTTT; cdr3_aa: CASSWGTGSQPQHF
v_call: TRBV11-3; clone_size: many; d_call: NA; j_call: TRBJ2-1; cdr3_nt: TGTGCCAGCAGCCTCCGACTGGGTAGCGGCTACAATGAGCAGTTCTTC; cdr3_aa: CASSLRLGSGYNEQFF
v_call: TRBV28; clone_size: many; d_call: NA; j_call: TRBJ1-1; cdr3_nt: TGTGCCAGCAGTTGGGGAGGGGACACTGAAGCTTTCTTT; cdr3_aa: CASSWGGDTEAFF
v_call: TRBV5-1; clone_size: NA; d_call: NA; j_call: TRBJ2-6; cdr3_nt: TGCGCCAGCAGCTCCAAAGTAGACAGTTCCCCTGGGGCCAACGTCCTGACTTTC; cdr3_aa: CASSSKVDSSPGANVLTF